This T cell receptor beta chain was identified in a study of identifying expanded T cells in peripheral blood. Study conclusions and caveats: Approximately two-week clone count variance significantly increased as total template count grew.

Trimming took off 0 bases at V and 2 bases at J, with 7 bases between the two ends. Looked up from germline, CDR1 is SGHDT and CDR2 is YYEEEE. The length of the CDR3 is 14 residues. As for this clone: Its antigen is not known.

Repertoires were generated with immunoSEQ multiplex PCR, while TCRdb's copy carries only in-frame clones and drops some. The sample carries about 100,000 clones, 80% to 90% recorded once. Collection occurred without any documented infections or immune events in donors. Material: blood. The chain is built from TRBV5-6 and TRBJ2-3, with TRBD2 as a possible D gene (6 bases). This clonotype was obtained from a person between 18 and 75 years old in good health. The CDR3 coding sequence is TGTGCCAGCAGCTTGGGGGGACTCACAGATACGCAGTATTTT. This codes for CASSLGGLTDTQYF. Based on the CDR3 plus reference TRBV5-6 and TRBJ2-3, the full variable domain is DAGVTQSPTHLIKTRGQQVTLRCSPKSGHDTVSWYQQALGQGPQFIFQYYEEEERQRGNFPDRFSGHQFPNYSSELNVNALLLGDSALYLCASSLGGLTDTQYFGPGTRLTVL.